This TCR beta chain was captured in a study of a mutant IDH1 vaccine in newly diagnosed glioma. Study summary: Patients previously underwent radiotherapy, temozolomide, or both, and most underwent both. V12 came at week 35, V13 at week 47.

The time point: week 35, safety follow-up. Vaccinated patients received 300 ug of mutant IDH1 20-mer peptide per dose, with topical imiquimod. Those who donated had recent WHO grade 3 or 4 IDH1-mutant, ATRX-lost astrocytomas. Profiling relied on immunoSEQ multiplex PCR, and the TCRdb table lists in-frame clones only, not all of them. The table records 25,000 to 40,000 clones, 78% of them present only once. On this clone: Its matching antigen is unknown.

Regarding the study as a whole: Patients showed vaccine-induced immune responses at a rate of roughly 93%.

CDR1 and CDR2 (germline): DFQATT, SNEGSKA (reference sequence). V gave up 5 bases and J gave up 6 bases, with 5 bases separating them. The CDR3 is 10 residues long. The sequencing used PBMCs, collected from a glioma patient whose treatment included an IDH1 peptide vaccine. The rearrangement joins TRBV20-1 to TRBJ2-1; unclear D gene. The receptor comes from a woman aged 40-49 years with glioma. In nucleotides, the CDR3 is TGCAGTGCTTCTGTCAATGAGCAGTTCTTC. It encodes CSASVNEQFF.